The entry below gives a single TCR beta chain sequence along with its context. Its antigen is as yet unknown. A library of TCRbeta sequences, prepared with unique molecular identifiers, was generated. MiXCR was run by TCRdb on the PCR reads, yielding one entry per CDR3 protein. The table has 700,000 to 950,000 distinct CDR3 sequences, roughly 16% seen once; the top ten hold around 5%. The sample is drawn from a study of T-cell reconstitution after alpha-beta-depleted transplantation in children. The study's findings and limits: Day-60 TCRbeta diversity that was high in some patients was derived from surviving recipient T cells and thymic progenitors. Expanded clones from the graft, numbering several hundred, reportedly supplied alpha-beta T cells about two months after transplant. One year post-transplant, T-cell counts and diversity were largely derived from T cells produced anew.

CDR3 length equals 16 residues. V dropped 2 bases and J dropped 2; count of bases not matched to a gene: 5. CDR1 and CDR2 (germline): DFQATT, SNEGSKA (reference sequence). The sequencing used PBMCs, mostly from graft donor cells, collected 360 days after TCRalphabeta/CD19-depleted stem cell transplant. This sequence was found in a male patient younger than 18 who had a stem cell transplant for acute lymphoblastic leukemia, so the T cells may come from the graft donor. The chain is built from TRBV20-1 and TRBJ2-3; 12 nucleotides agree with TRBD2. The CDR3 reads CSARRGLAGNTDTQYF. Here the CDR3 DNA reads TGCAGTGCTAGAAGAGGACTAGCGGGAAACACAGATACGCAGTATTTT.